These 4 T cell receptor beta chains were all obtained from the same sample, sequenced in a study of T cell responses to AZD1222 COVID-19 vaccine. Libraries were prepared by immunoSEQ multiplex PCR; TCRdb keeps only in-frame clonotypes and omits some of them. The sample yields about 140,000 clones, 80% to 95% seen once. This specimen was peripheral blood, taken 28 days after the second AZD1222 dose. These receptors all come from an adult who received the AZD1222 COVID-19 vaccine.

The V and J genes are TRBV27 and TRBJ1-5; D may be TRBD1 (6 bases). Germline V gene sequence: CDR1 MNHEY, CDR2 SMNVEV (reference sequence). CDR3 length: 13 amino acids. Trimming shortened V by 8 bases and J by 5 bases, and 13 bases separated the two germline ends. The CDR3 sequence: CASAWGRDQPQHF. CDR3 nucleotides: TGTGCCAGCGCGTGGGGGCGGGATCAGCCCCAGCATTTT.

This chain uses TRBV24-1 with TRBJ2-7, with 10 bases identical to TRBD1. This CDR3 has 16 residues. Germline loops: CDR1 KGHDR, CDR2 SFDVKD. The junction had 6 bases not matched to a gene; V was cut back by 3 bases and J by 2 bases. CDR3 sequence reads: CATSDTGTGDPYEQYF. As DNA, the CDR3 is TGTGCCACCAGTGATACCGGGACAGGGGACCCCTACGAGCAGTACTTC.

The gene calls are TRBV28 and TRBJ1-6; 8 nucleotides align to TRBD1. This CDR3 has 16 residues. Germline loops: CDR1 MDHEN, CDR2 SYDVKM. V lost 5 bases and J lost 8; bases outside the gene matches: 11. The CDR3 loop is CASSPDRGLLDSPLHF. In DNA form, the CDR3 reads TGTGCCAGCAGTCCCGACAGGGGCCTCCTCGATTCACCCCTCCACTTT.

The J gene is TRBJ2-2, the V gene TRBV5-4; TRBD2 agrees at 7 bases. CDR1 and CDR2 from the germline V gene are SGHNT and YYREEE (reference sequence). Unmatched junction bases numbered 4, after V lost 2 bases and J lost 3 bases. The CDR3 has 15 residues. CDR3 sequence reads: CASSLAGTYTGELFF. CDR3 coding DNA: TGTGCCAGCAGCTTAGCGGGGACCTACACCGGGGAGCTGTTTTTT. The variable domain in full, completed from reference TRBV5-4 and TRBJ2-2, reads ETGVTQSPTHLIKTRGQQVTLRCSSQSGHNTVSWYQQALGQGPQFIFQYYREEENGRGNFPPRFSGLQFPNYSSELNVNALELDDSALYLCASSLAGTYTGELFFGEGSRLTVL.